This TCR beta chain was sequenced in a study of cytomegalovirus exposure and HLA in healthy donors. Findings of the study overall: An observed cluster of highly shared sequence variants was recorded as a likely sequencing artifact. In a later analysis, specific HLA alleles were associated with around 17,000 TCR beta sequences at a 0.05 false discovery rate.

CDR3 length: 15 amino acids. With V trimmed by 6 bases and J by 3 bases, 9 bases remained unmatched. CDR1 is LNHDA, CDR2 SQIVND, per germline (reference sequence). PCR was performed using 60 Vbeta and 13 Jbeta primers. Assay used: immunoSEQ multiplex PCR; TCRdb lists only in-frame clones, some missing. This repertoire includes around 55,000 clones. Remarks on this clone: The antigen is not known.

The sequenced sample was PBMCs. The receptor was isolated from a man aged 50-60 years in good health and CMV-seropositive. The J gene is TRBJ1-2, the V gene TRBV19; the match to TRBD1 covers 8 bases. CDR3 residues: CASRPHSGGDYGYTF. CDR3 sequence (DNA): TGTGCCAGTAGGCCCCACTCAGGGGGCGACTATGGCTACACCTTC.